The 16 T cell receptor beta chains reported below all come from one sample, sequenced in a study of blood T cell repertoires in COVID-19 (dated by TCRdb to the early 2020s). The library was generated by the immunoSEQ multiplex PCR assay. In its TCRdb copy, this immuneACCESS table keeps in-frame sequences only and misses some clones. Where compared with another copy, unresolved V genes explain less than half of these, and the others have no known cause. This sample has roughly 190,000 clones in its table, and about 85% of those were observed once. The ten largest clones represent approximately 2.1% of the sample. The sample was PBMCs or T cells enriched from blood (not recorded which). Source of these receptors: a woman aged 25 to 45 who had recovered from COVID-19.

The count of this clone is one. The chain carries TRBV28 and TRBJ1-5, with D possibly TRBD1 on 6 matching bases. This CDR3 contains 14 residues. Trimming took 6 bases from V and 2 from J, leaving 11 bases between them. Germline CDR1 and CDR2: MDHEN and SYDVKM. The CDR3 spells CASRRQVGNQPQHF. The CDR3 region has the DNA TGTGCCAGCAGGAGACAGGTTGGCAATCAGCCCCAGCATTTT.

The rearrangement uses TRBV2 and TRBJ2-3, with 7 positions matching TRBD2. There are 17 residues in the CDR3. Germline lookup yields CDR1 SNHLY and CDR2 FYNNEI. The V segment lost 5 bases and the J segment 0 bases; nucleotides outside the gene matches: 11. CDR3 in amino acids: CASSPSILRESTDTQYF. The CDR3 nucleotides are TGTGCCAGCAGTCCCTCTATCCTGCGGGAGAGCACAGATACGCAGTATTTT.

The V gene is TRBV29-1, the J gene TRBJ1-5; TRBD1 matches at 9 bases. V shed 3 bases and J 0 bases; nucleotides not matched to a gene: 12. The CDR3 runs 18 residues. Germline V gene lookup returns CDR1 SQVTM and CDR2 ANQGSEA. The CDR3 DNA follows: TGCAGCGTTGATGAGTTTAGGGACAGGGATTATAGCAATCAGCCCCAGCATTTT. Translated: CSVDEFRDRDYSNQPQHF.

Written as DNA, the CDR3 is TGTGCCAGTAGTATCAGTTGGGACAAGGGAACGGCCCAGTACTTC. Its translation: CASSISWDKGTAQYF. V and J are TRBV19 and TRBJ2-5, with D perhaps TRBD1 (6 bases). CDR1 LNHDA and CDR2 SQIVND come from the germline V gene (reference sequence). This CDR3 comprises 15 residues. The V and J ends lost 3 bases and 9 bases respectively, with 20 bases between them.

The V gene is TRBV4-3, the J gene TRBJ1-1; D call uncertain. The germline V gene encodes CDR1 LGHNA and CDR2 YSLEER. Trimming left V 2 bases short and J 1 base short, with 14 bases between. The CDR3 sequence is 16 residues long. DNA for the CDR3: TGCGCCAGCAGCCAATCGGGAAGCCTTAAGAACACTGAAGCTTTCTTT. It encodes CASSQSGSLKNTEAFF.

This chain connects TRBV7-9 to TRBJ2-1, with D possibly TRBD2 on 6 matching bases. Trimming pared 0 bases from V and 11 bases from J, leaving 11 bases between. CDR1 is SEHNR and CDR2 is FQNEAQ in the germline V gene (reference sequence). The CDR3 extends over 13 amino acids. The CDR3 is CASSLALGGKQFF. The CDR3 DNA reads as TGTGCCAGCAGCTTAGCGCTGGGGGGTAAGCAGTTCTTC.

The chain combines TRBV6-5 with TRBJ1-2, with 9 bases aligning to TRBD1. The CDR3 is made up of 14 amino acids. V lost 6 bases to trimming and J lost 5 bases; unmatched junction nucleotides: 7. The germline gives CDR1 MNHEY, CDR2 SVGAGI. CDR3 DNA sequence: TGTGCCAGCAGCGAGGACAGGGGTGGTTATGGCTACACCTTC. Translation gives CASSEDRGGYGYTF.

J is TRBJ1-4 and V is TRBV11-2; TRBD1 agrees at 7 bases. The germline CDR1 and CDR2 sequences are SGHAT and FQNNGV. V shed 4 bases, J shed 7 bases, and the junction held 9 bases outside the gene matches. The CDR3 spans 15 residues. CDR3 amino acids: CASSSGDRDFEKLFF. Written as DNA, the CDR3 is TGTGCCAGCAGCTCCGGAGACAGGGATTTTGAAAAACTGTTTTTT.

The genes are TRBV5-4 and TRBJ1-5; TRBD1 aligns across 7 bases. The germline CDR1 and CDR2 sequences are SGHNT and YYREEE (reference sequence). The junction had 7 bases not matched to a gene; V was cut back by 3 bases and J by 4 bases. The length of the CDR3 is 15 residues. The CDR3 DNA sequence: TGTGCCAGCAGCTCGGGGACAGAGAAGAATCAGCCCCAGCATTTT. It is translated as CASSSGTEKNQPQHF.

This clone has just one count. The chain recombines TRBV7-8 with TRBJ1-5, with D possibly TRBD1 on 6 matching bases. The V end lost 5 bases, the J end lost 1 base, and 15 bases lay between the germline ends. Germline V gene data show CDR1 as SGHVS and CDR2 as FQNEAQ. The CDR3 consists of 16 residues. The CDR3 DNA follows: TGTGCCAGCAGCGGAAAGTTGGGGGCGAGCAATCAGCCCCAGCATTTT. Its translation: CASSGKLGASNQPQHF.

This chain links TRBV14 with TRBJ2-2; 8 bases are shared with TRBD2. The CDR3 is made up of 18 amino acids. CDR1 and CDR2 (germline): SGHDN, FVKESK. Trimming removed 0 bases from V and 0 bases from J; junction bases left unmatched: 6. The CDR3 protein is CASSQDPSGPSNTGELFF. CDR3 coding DNA: TGTGCCAGCAGCCAAGATCCTAGCGGGCCTTCGAACACCGGGGAGCTGTTTTTT.

The CDR3 region is CATETGADTGELFF. The CDR3, as DNA: TGTGCCACCGAGACAGGAGCGGACACCGGGGAGCTGTTTTTT. The V and J genes are TRBV2 and TRBJ2-2, with a possible D match to TRBD1 (6 bases). V lost 10 bases and J 3 bases, leaving 15 bases between the germline ends. This CDR3 has 14 residues. From germline, CDR1 is SNHLY and CDR2 FYNNEI.

The chain carries TRBV5-4 and TRBJ2-5; D is perhaps TRBD2 (7 bases). This CDR3 has 17 residues. Germline V gene data show CDR1 as SGHNT and CDR2 as YYREEE (reference sequence). The V end was cut by 3 bases, the J end by 0 bases, with 18 bases between. CDR3 residues: CASSSSGGRSYQETQYF. CDR3 in DNA: TGTGCCAGCAGCTCTTCCGGGGGGCGATCGTACCAAGAGACCCAGTACTTC.

This clone was observed a single time. This chain joins TRBV30 and TRBJ2-3, with 8 bases identical to TRBD2. Germline lookup yields CDR1 GTSNPN and CDR2 SVGIG (reference sequence). The CDR3 has 16 residues. The V and J ends lost 3 bases and 1 base, in that order; junction bases with no gene match: 9. CDR3 nucleotides: TGTGCCTGGAGAGCGGGAGTCGGGGTGGGCACAGATACGCAGTATTTT. Amino acids: CAWRAGVGVGTDTQYF.

This chain links TRBV7-9 with TRBJ1-1; weak D call: TRBD1 (5 bases). The CDR3 totals 16 residues. V dropped 6 bases and J dropped 1 base, with 18 bases sitting between them. The germline CDR1 and CDR2 sequences are SEHNR and FQNEAQ (reference sequence). This CDR3 reads CASSRNPVGGNTEAFF. The DNA of the CDR3 is TGTGCCAGCAGTCGCAACCCGGTGGGGGGGAACACTGAAGCTTTCTTT.

The V gene is TRBV7-8, the J gene TRBJ2-6; possibly TRBD1 for D (6 bases). CDR1 is SGHVS, CDR2 FQNEAQ, per germline. This CDR3 contains 16 residues. V was cut by 5 bases and J by 0 bases, with 11 bases left in between. The CDR3 spells CASSTEGDSGANVLTF. CDR3 coding DNA: TGTGCCAGCAGCACTGAGGGGGACTCTGGGGCCAACGTCCTGACTTTC.